These 10 T cell receptor beta chains were sequenced from one sample in a study of blood T cell repertoires in COVID-19. Here immunoSEQ multiplex PCR was the method, and the copy in TCRdb shows in-frame clones only, minus some. The table records about 380,000 clones, around 84% of them present only once. Sequenced: peripheral blood. These receptors all come from a human donor with acute or convalescent COVID-19. The donor label of this sample is uncertain.

This rearrangement joins TRBV28 to TRBJ1-1; possibly TRBD1 for D (5 bases). The V end was cut by 3 bases, the J end by 10 bases, with 12 bases between. The CDR3 runs to 12 residues. Per the germline V gene, CDR1 is MDHEN and CDR2 is SYDVKM. CDR3: CASSLWQGRAFF. DNA of the CDR3: TGTGCCAGCAGTTTGTGGCAGGGCAGAGCTTTCTTT.

The chain employs TRBV28 and TRBJ1-3; D not resolved. Trimming removed 4 bases at V and 0 bases at J, with 7 bases between. This CDR3 region has 14 residues. The germline V gene encodes CDR1 MDHEN and CDR2 SYDVKM. The CDR3 sequence is CASSSVISGNTIYF. As DNA, the CDR3 is TGTGCCAGCAGTTCAGTTATCTCTGGAAACACCATATATTTT.

J is TRBJ1-1 and V is TRBV2; D is possibly TRBD1 (6 bases). Germline lookup yields CDR1 SNHLY and CDR2 FYNNEI. V lost 5 bases and J 1 base, leaving 17 bases between the germline ends. The CDR3 has 16 residues. This CDR3 reads CASSIQQGARNTEAFF. CDR3 nucleotide sequence: TGTGCCAGCAGTATACAACAGGGAGCCCGGAACACTGAAGCTTTCTTT.

The rearrangement joins TRBV16 to TRBJ2-5, with 7 bases that match TRBD1. CDR3 length: 15 residues. Germline CDR1 reads KGHSY; CDR2 reads FQNENV. Germline trimming cut 0 bases from V and 5 bases from J; bases unmatched to any gene: 6. This chain's CDR3 is CASSQSPTGRETQYF. CDR3 sequence (DNA): TGTGCCAGCAGCCAATCCCCGACAGGGCGGGAGACCCAGTACTTC.

V and J are TRBV18 and TRBJ1-6; TRBD1 matches at 7 bases. Germline assignment: CDR1 KGHSH and CDR2 LQKENI. CDR3 length: 15 residues. Losses at the gene ends were 2 bases for V and 10 bases for J; bases not matched to a gene: 8. The CDR3 nucleotides are TGTGCCAGCTCACCAATCGATGACAGGGCATCACCCCTCCACTTT. It translates to CASSPIDDRASPLHF.

Here the CDR3 reads CSVQGAGSYGYTF. As DNA, the CDR3 is TGCAGCGTGCAGGGGGCAGGAAGCTATGGCTACACCTTC. V is TRBV29-1 and J is TRBJ1-2, with 8 bases matching TRBD1. The CDR3 covers 13 residues. Germline values: CDR1 SQVTM, CDR2 ANQGSEA. The V gene end was trimmed by 6 bases and the J gene end by 4 bases; junction bases not matched to a gene: 7.

The rearrangement links TRBV5-6 to TRBJ1-6; no clear D gene. This CDR3 spans 15 amino acids. The germline V gene encodes CDR1 SGHDT and CDR2 YYEEEE. The ends were cut back, 1 base at V and 7 bases at J, with 12 bases in the middle. The CDR3 DNA follows: TGTGCCAGCAGCTTGAGGTTTGCGGGAAATTCACCCCTCCACTTT. As protein: CASSLRFAGNSPLHF.

This chain connects TRBV9 to TRBJ2-2, with D perhaps TRBD1 (5 bases). The CDR3 contains 16 residues. The V end was cut by 0 bases, the J end by 0 bases, with 9 bases between. Germline loops: CDR1 SGDLS, CDR2 YYNGEE. The CDR3 here is CASSVASRANTGELFF. The CDR3 DNA follows: TGTGCCAGCAGCGTAGCTTCCAGGGCGAACACCGGGGAGCTGTTTTTT.

This chain links TRBV14 with TRBJ1-3, with D maybe TRBD1 (5 bases). Germline assignment: CDR1 SGHDN and CDR2 FVKESK. Trimming took off 4 bases at V and 3 bases at J, with 19 bases between the two ends. The CDR3 sequence is 17 residues long. DNA for the CDR3: TGTGCCAGCAGCCCCCTGGGAAACCAGGGAGGTGGAAACACCATATATTTT. Translating it yields CASSPLGNQGGGNTIYF. The full variable domain, its missing parts supplied by reference TRBV14 and TRBJ1-3, is EAGVTQFPSHSVIEKGQTVTLRCDPISGHDNLYWYRRVMGKEIKFLLHFVKESKQDESGMPNNRFLAERTGGTYSTLKVQPAELEDSGVYFCASSPLGNQGGGNTIYFGEGSWLTVV.

The J gene is TRBJ1-2, the V gene TRBV5-1; weak D call: TRBD1 (6 bases). The CDR3 is made up of 15 amino acids. CDR1 and CDR2 (germline): SGHRS, YFSETQ. Trimming shortened V by 0 bases and J by 1 base, and 10 bases separated the two germline ends. The CDR3 reads CASSLAGGLNYGYTF. The CDR3 region has the DNA TGCGCCAGCAGCTTGGCGGGGGGGCTTAACTATGGCTACACCTTC.